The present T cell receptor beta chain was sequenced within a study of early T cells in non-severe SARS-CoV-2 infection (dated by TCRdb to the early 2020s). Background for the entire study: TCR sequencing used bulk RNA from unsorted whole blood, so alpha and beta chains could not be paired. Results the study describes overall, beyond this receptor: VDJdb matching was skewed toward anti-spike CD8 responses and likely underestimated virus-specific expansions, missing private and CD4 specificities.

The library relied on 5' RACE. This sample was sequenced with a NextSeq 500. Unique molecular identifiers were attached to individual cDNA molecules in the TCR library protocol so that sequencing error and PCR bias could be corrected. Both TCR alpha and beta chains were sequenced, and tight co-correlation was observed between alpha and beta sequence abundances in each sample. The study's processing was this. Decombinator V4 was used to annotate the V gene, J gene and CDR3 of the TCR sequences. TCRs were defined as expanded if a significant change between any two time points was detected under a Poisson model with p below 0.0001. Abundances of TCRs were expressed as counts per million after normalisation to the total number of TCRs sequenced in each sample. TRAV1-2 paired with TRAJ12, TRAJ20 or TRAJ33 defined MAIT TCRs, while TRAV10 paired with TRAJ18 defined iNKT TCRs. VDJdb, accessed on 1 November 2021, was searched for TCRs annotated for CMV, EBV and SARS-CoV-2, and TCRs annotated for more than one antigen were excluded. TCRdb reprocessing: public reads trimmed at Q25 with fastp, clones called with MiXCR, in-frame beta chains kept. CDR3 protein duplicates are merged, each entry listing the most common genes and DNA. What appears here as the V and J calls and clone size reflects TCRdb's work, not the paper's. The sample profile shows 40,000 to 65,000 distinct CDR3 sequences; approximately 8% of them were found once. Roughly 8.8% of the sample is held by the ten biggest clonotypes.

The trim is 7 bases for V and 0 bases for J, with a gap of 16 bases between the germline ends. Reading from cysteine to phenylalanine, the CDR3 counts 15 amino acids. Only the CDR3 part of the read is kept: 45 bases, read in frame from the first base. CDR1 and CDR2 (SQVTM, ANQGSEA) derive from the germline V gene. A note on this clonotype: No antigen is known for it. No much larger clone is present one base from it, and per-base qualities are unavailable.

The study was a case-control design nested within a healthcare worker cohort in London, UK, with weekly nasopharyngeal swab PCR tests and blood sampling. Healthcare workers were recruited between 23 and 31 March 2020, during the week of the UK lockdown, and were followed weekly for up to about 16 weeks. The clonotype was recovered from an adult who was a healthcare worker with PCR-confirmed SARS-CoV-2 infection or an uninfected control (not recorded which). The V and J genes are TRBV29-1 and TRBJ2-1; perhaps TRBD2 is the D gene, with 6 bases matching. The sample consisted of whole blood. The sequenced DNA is TGCAGCGCGGTCCGGGACTCGTCCTCCTACAATGAGCAGTTCTTC. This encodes CSAVRDSSSYNEQFF.